The source of this TCR beta chain is a study of blood T cells in healthy people across ages. Concerning this clonotype itself: Antigen unknown.

PBMCs were isolated at a quantity of at least 7 million per sample. A second PCR, run for about 7 to 11 cycles, used a sample-barcoded 5' primer plus a J-beta primer mix. Every cDNA was tagged by a template-switch adaptor with 12 random nucleotides. TCRdb analysed the 5' RACE reads with MiXCR anew, one entry per CDR3 protein. This sample has roughly 1.6 million distinct CDR3 sequences, with roughly 32% found just once. Study-level results: TCR beta diversity tracked closely with naive T cell percentage.

The sequenced sample consisted of blood. This sequence was found in a woman aged 25 to 39 in good health.

The chain's CDR3 is CASSNPGDPYGYTF. CDR3 bases: TGTGCCAGCTCCAACCCCGGGGACCCCTATGGCTACACCTTC. The chain combines TRBV28 with TRBJ1-2; D might be TRBD1 (5 bases). V was pared by 8 bases and J by 4 bases, with 17 bases between. CDR1 and CDR2 (germline): MDHEN, SYDVKM. This CDR3 has 14 residues.